Listed below are T cell receptor beta chains from one sample, sequenced in a study of regulatory T cells in long-lasting Graves disease. TCRdb redid the calling of the multiplex PCR reads with MiXCR, one entry per CDR3 protein. Of some 460,000 distinct CDR3 sequences in the sample, 15% to 20% were seen once. The sample was also reused in another study, on T cells in Graves' hyperthyroidism and ophthalmopathy.

This specimen was peripheral blood mononuclear cells (PBMCs), taken at new diagnosis, from a patient treated with antithyroid drugs. The receptors here all came from a man aged 35 to 55 with Graves disease. Both conserved end residues are trimmed from each CDR3.

j_call	v_call	cdr3_aa
TRBJ1-3	TRBV5-1	ASSLGGLSGNTIY
TRBJ2-7	TRBV2	AGFSGGSYEQY
TRBJ2-7	TRBV20-1	SANVGHKLSYEQY
TRBJ2-7	TRBV28	ASSERLGVIYEQY
TRBJ2-7	TRBV3-1	ANSPNGRGHEQY
TRBJ1-3	TRBV7-2	ASSSPRTGSSGNTIY
TRBJ1-4	TRBV30	AWSFDGEKLF
TRBJ2-7	TRBV5-1	ASSLSPGTSYEQY
TRBJ2-6	TRBV5-1	ASSRGQGWANVLT
TRBJ1-3	TRBV12-3/TRBV12-4	ASSPPTGGRGNTIY
TRBJ2-3	TRBV7-9	ASSLDRDTDTQY
TRBJ1-5	TRBV19	ASSISADLPQPQH
TRBJ2-5	TRBV20-1	SARDHRGSAETQY
TRBJ2-7	TRBV12-3/TRBV12-4	ASTQPGQGVYEQY
TRBJ1-3	TRBV12-3/TRBV12-4	ASSPGQGISGNTIY
TRBJ2-5	TRBV10-3	AISIRAEETQY
TRBJ2-7	TRBV7-9	ASSPQGASSYEQY
TRBJ1-2	TRBV2	ASSSQGAGYGYT
TRBJ1-5	TRBV28	ASSYAGTGGVQPQH
TRBJ1-5	TRBV6-5	ASSYFGGRVRNQPQH
TRBJ2-7	TRBV19	ASRLQGASPKEQY
TRBJ1-5	TRBV12-3/TRBV12-4	ASRDRENQPQH
TRBJ2-1	TRBV7-2	ASSPGLFGRGDEQF
TRBJ2-3	TRBV5-1	ASSFDAEREY
TRBJ2-6	TRBV11-2	ASSPRRAGANVLT
TRBJ2-7	TRBV6-1	ASRQGQGKQY
TRBJ2-7	TRBV12-3/TRBV12-4	ASNQGSAYEQY
TRBJ2-5	TRBV28	ASTNLGQGETQY
TRBJ2-2	TRBV27	ASSLVGVTGAGELF
TRBJ1-3	TRBV5-5	ASSPEGQGNTGNTIY
TRBJ1-5	TRBV3-1	ASSQGVPGGLGNQPQH
TRBJ2-4	TRBV7-9	ASSWTGGIQY
TRBJ2-7	TRBV28	ASSLVLAGAGEQY
TRBJ2-1	TRBV3-1	ASSQDLLAGSFNEQF
TRBJ1-1	TRBV29-1	SVSGTASSGNTEAF
TRBJ2-7	TRBV20-1	SASPSGNYEQY
TRBJ1-2	TRBV2	ASSLGQGRGYT
TRBJ2-7	TRBV5-1	ASSWGIQSGSSYEQY
TRBJ2-7	TRBV30	AWAVGGYEQY
TRBJ2-2	TRBV6-1	ASRPSGAANTGELF
TRBJ2-1	TRBV20-1	SASRGLTNEQF
TRBJ1-1	TRBV27	ASSLPGRNTEAF